This TCR beta chain emerged from a study of blood T cells in healthy people across ages. A J-beta primer mix and a sample-barcoded 5' primer were used in a second PCR of roughly 7 to 12 cycles. The template-switch adaptor, which had 12 random nucleotides, put a tag on each cDNA molecule. TCRdb processed the 5' RACE reads anew with MiXCR; each CDR3 protein has one entry. The repertoire holds about 1.5 million distinct CDR3 sequences, roughly 40% seen once, with roughly 8.2% in the top ten. Worth noting for this clonotype: The antigen is not known.

Roughly 10 milliliters of peripheral blood were drawn from each donor. The length of the CDR3 is 15 residues. Per germline, CDR1 MNHEY and CDR2 SMNVEV (reference sequence). V gave up 4 bases and J gave up 8 bases; unmatched junction bases: 7. General study findings and limits: Across the age range, TCR beta diversity per million T cells fell in a roughly linear way.

This TCR came from a woman younger than 30 in good health. Sequencing was carried out using blood. This chain joins TRBV27 and TRBJ1-4; 10 bases agree with TRBD1. CDR3 DNA sequence: TGTGCCAGCAGTTCCCAGACAGGGGGCTACGAAAAACTGTTTTTT. This encodes CASSSQTGGYEKLFF. The complete variable domain, with remaining parts taken from reference TRBV27 and TRBJ1-4, reads EAQVTQNPRYLITVTGKKLTVTCSQNMNHEYMSWYRQDPGLGLRQIYYSMNVEVTDKGDVPEGYKVSRKEKRNFPLILESPSPNQTSLYFCASSSQTGGYEKLFFGSGTQLSVL.